The clone carrying this TCR beta chain has ten or more counts. Its antigen is as yet unknown. This specimen belongs to a study of CD8 T cells in ankylosing spondylitis. Quantitative molecular-barcoded 5'-RACE generated the TCR beta libraries. From the 5' RACE reads, TCRdb called clonotypes with MiXCR, one entry per CDR3 protein. The sample lists tens of thousands of distinct CDR3 sequences; 4.5% to 6% were seen once. V gave up 5 bases and J gave up 4 bases, with 5 bases separating them. There are 12 residues in the CDR3. Germline CDR1 and CDR2: SGHTA and FQGNSA. Overall study results and limits: There were earlier reports of some motif variants in reactive arthritis synovial fluid and blood.

The TCR was taken from a male donor with ankylosing spondylitis or in good health (not recorded which). The chain combines TRBV7-2 with TRBJ2-2; D gene ambiguous. Sequenced sample: blood, either unsorted or a sorted T cell fraction (not recorded which). In nucleotides, the CDR3 is TGTGCCAGCAGCCCCGGCACCGGGGAGCTGTTTTTT. Amino acids: CASSPGTGELFF.